This T cell receptor beta chain was obtained from a study of blood T cell repertoires in COVID-19. Study information: Donors in the United States, Italy and Spain gave samples during acute or convalescent COVID-19. From T cells, B-cell-depleted T cells, or PBMCs came the material, which was cDNA or gDNA.

As handled by the study authors: It was from reference gene primer amplification that nucleated cell counts were estimated. The repertoire was sequenced with immunoSEQ multiplex PCR; TCRdb's copy has only in-frame clones and lacks some. That table gives V, J and clone size, and the DNA gave D and trimming. The table shows about 240,000 clones, with around four fifths occurring only once. CDR3 length: 14 amino acids. Germline V gene sequence: CDR1 MNHEY, CDR2 SMNVEV (reference sequence). The V gene end was trimmed by 4 bases and the J gene end by 4 bases; junction bases not matched to a gene: 1. The sequence came from a woman aged 60-70 years with active or convalescent COVID-19. This chain links TRBV27 with TRBJ1-4; 9 nucleotides align to TRBD1. Sequencing was done on a sample of peripheral blood. The CDR3 sequence: CASSWGQGNEKLFF. CDR3 nucleotides: TGTGCCAGCAGTTGGGGACAGGGTAATGAAAAACTGTTTTTT. The full variable domain, completed using reference TRBV27 and TRBJ1-4, is EAQVTQNPRYLITVTGKKLTVTCSQNMNHEYMSWYRQDPGLGLRQIYYSMNVEVTDKGDVPEGYKVSRKEKRNFPLILESPSPNQTSLYFCASSWGQGNEKLFFGSGTQLSVL.